A selection of T cell receptor beta chains follows, all from one sample in a study of control samples from healthy donors and cancer patients. Generated by immunoSEQ multiplex PCR, the TCRdb table keeps only in-frame clones and is missing some. The table records 80,000 or so clones, about 93% of them present only once. The sample taken for sequencing was blood. These receptors came from a woman between 40 and 55 years old in good health. CDR3s include the opening cysteine and the closing phenylalanine or tryptophan. A D gene is named only where the DNA matches it firmly. A row's size may be missing; if present it is once, few, many or a size class.

NA	TRBV9	TRBJ1-6	NA	CASSGRGGATSSYNSPLHF	TGTGCCAGCAGCGGGCGCGGCGGGGCCACGAGCTCCTATAATTCACCCCTCCACTTT
TRBD2	TRBV7-6	TRBJ2-1	NA	CASSLRAGGTYNEQFF	TGTGCCAGCAGCTTACGAGCGGGAGGGACCTACAATGAGCAGTTCTTC
TRBD1	TRBV7-8	TRBJ1-1	once	CASSRTWTGGNTEAFF	TGTGCCAGCAGCCGAACCTGGACAGGAGGGAACACTGAAGCTTTCTTT
NA	TRBV6-5	TRBJ1-5	NA	CASSRDTRSWQPQHF	TGTGCCAGCAGTCGTGACACCCGCTCGTGGCAGCCCCAGCATTTT
NA	TRBV25-1	TRBJ1-1	NA	CASSEWGNTEAFF	TGTGCCAGCAGTGAATGGGGAAACACTGAAGCTTTCTTT
TRBD1	TRBV18	TRBJ2-5	once	CASSPGQEQETQYF	TGTGCCAGCTCACCGGGACAGGAGCAAGAGACCCAGTACTTC
NA	TRBV5-1	TRBJ1-2	NA	CASSSGYPPFFYGYTF	TGCGCCAGCAGCTCCGGATATCCCCCGTTCTTCTATGGCTACACCTTC
NA	TRBV19	TRBJ1-3	once	CASSISGQIGNTIYF	TGTGCCAGTAGTATATCGGGACAAATTGGAAACACCATATATTTT
NA	TRBV7-9	TRBJ1-5	NA	CASSLAGDQPQHF	TGTGCCAGCAGCTTAGCAGGGGATCAGCCCCAGCATTTT
NA	TRBV6-2/TRBV6-3	TRBJ2-2	NA	CASSYSAGNTGELFF	TGTGCCAGCAGTTACTCGGCTGGGAACACCGGGGAGCTGTTTTTT
TRBD1	TRBV11-1	TRBJ1-1	NA	CASSSQGDTEAFF	TGTGCCAGCAGCTCACAGGGGGACACTGAAGCTTTCTTT
TRBD1	TRBV7-3	TRBJ2-3	NA	CASSSYPRGNTQYF	TGTGCCAGCAGCTCCTACCCCAGGGGGAATACGCAGTATTTT
NA	TRBV4-2	TRBJ2-1	NA	CASSQVGVETYNEQFF	TGTGCCAGCAGCCAAGTAGGGGTCGAGACCTACAATGAGCAGTTCTTC
TRBD2	TRBV3-1/TRBV3-2	TRBJ2-5	NA	CASSQESPGGIYLYQETQYF	TGTGCCAGCAGCCAAGAATCCCCGGGGGGGATATATTTGTACCAAGAGACCCAGTACTTC
TRBD1	TRBV5-1	TRBJ2-5	NA	CASSATGTEKETQYF	TGCGCCAGCAGCGCGACCGGGACAGAGAAAGAGACCCAGTACTTC
NA	TRBV9	TRBJ2-7	NA	CASSVSTLGEQYF	TGTGCCAGCAGCGTATCGACTTTGGGGGAGCAGTACTTC
NA	TRBV7-9	TRBJ1-3	NA	CASSPPGGSGNTIYF	TGTGCCAGCAGCCCGCCCGGGGGCTCTGGAAACACCATATATTTT
TRBD1	TRBV28	TRBJ1-1	NA	CASSSSPGQGDTEAFF	TGTGCCAGCAGTTCCTCTCCGGGACAGGGGGACACTGAAGCTTTCTTT
NA	TRBV7-9	TRBJ1-1	NA	CASRWGAGESTEAFF	TGTGCCAGCAGGTGGGGGGCGGGCGAAAGCACTGAAGCTTTCTTT
TRBD1	TRBV29-1	TRBJ2-1	once	CSVVRGTGTALF	TGCAGCGTTGTACGGGGTACCGGGACAGCTCTCTTC
NA	TRBV9	TRBJ1-3	NA	CASSSRWVGEGISGNTIYF	TGTGCCAGCAGCTCACGCTGGGTGGGGGAGGGGATCTCTGGAAACACCATATATTTT
NA	TRBV2	TRBJ2-3	NA	CASSEVTGYVDTQYF	TGTGCCAGCAGTGAAGTAACGGGGTACGTGGATACGCAGTATTTT
NA	TRBV24-1	TRBJ2-1	NA	CATSEGTGAVREQFF	TGTGCCACCAGTGAAGGAACGGGCGCGGTGAGGGAGCAGTTCTTC
TRBD2	TRBV2	TRBJ2-5	NA	CASSTSRETQYF	TGTGCCAGTTCGACTAGCAGGGAGACCCAGTACTTC
NA	TRBV30	TRBJ2-7	NA	CAWSVGGAGGREQYF	TGTGCCTGGAGTGTAGGGGGGGCAGGGGGACGGGAGCAGTACTTC
NA	TRBV5-4	TRBJ1-1	NA	CASRGTVNTEAFF	TGTGCCAGCAGGGGGACGGTGAACACTGAAGCTTTCTTT
NA	TRBV6-5	TRBJ1-2	once	CASGDRYGYTF	TGTGCCAGCGGGGATCGCTATGGCTACACCTTC
NA	TRBV4-1	TRBJ2-7	NA	CASSPGGYEQYF	TGCGCCAGCAGCCCGGGTGGATACGAGCAGTACTTC
NA	TRBV29-1	TRBJ2-2	NA	CSVEPTDGELFF	TGCAGCGTTGAACCTACCGACGGGGAGCTGTTTTTT
TRBD2	TRBV19	TRBJ2-7	NA	CASSSQAGVLEQYF	TGTGCCAGTAGCTCCCAAGCGGGAGTACTTGAGCAGTACTTC
NA	TRBV6-2/TRBV6-3	TRBJ2-5	NA	CASSFQGRQETQYF	TGTGCCAGCAGTTTCCAGGGACGGCAAGAGACCCAGTACTTC
NA	TRBV19	TRBJ1-1	NA	CASSMSRAREAFF	TGTGCCAGTAGTATGTCCAGGGCGCGTGAAGCTTTCTTT
TRBD2	TRBV7-3	TRBJ2-1	NA	CASSQTPGLAGMNEQFF	TGTGCCAGCAGCCAGACCCCGGGACTAGCGGGGATGAATGAGCAGTTCTTC
TRBD1	TRBV5-1	TRBJ1-1	NA	CASALGQENSGTEAFF	TGCGCCAGTGCGCTCGGACAGGAAAATTCTGGCACTGAAGCTTTCTTT
TRBD2	TRBV2	TRBJ2-5	NA	CASSVGGSWTETQYF	TGTGCCAGCAGTGTCGGCGGGAGCTGGACGGAGACCCAGTACTTC
NA	TRBV5-1	TRBJ2-2	NA	CASRRGTGELFF	TGCGCCAGCAGAAGGGGCACCGGGGAGCTGTTTTTT
NA	TRBV9	TRBJ1-6	NA	CASSVSGQDNSPLHF	TGTGCCAGCAGCGTAAGTGGGCAGGATAATTCACCCCTCCACTTT
NA	TRBV5-6	TRBJ1-2	NA	CASSLGLGNNYGYTF	TGTGCCAGCAGCTTGGGACTGGGGAACAACTATGGCTACACCTTC
NA	TRBV12-3/TRBV12-4	TRBJ1-2	NA	CASSRDTYDGYTF	TGTGCCAGCAGTCGAGACACGTACGATGGCTACACCTTC
TRBD1	TRBV19	TRBJ1-2	NA	CASSPDREYGYTF	TGTGCCAGTAGTCCGGACAGGGAATATGGCTACACCTTC
NA	TRBV7-2	TRBJ2-5	NA	CASSLLTTQETQYF	TGTGCCAGCAGCTTATTGACTACCCAAGAGACCCAGTACTTC